The 22 T cell receptor beta chains given below trace back to one sample, sequenced in a study of Ad26.COV2.S vaccination and SARS-CoV-2 variants. The repertoire was sequenced with immunoSEQ multiplex PCR; TCRdb's copy has only in-frame clones and lacks some. The sample yields about 400,000 clones, roughly 90% seen once. Treatment here: around 19 received Ad26.COV2.S at low or high dose, single or two shots; several received placebo; per-sample allocation not given. On day 63 after the first injection, vaccine and placebo recipients gave samples. The sequences come from peripheral blood, collected in a trial of Ad26.COV2.S vaccine versus placebo. Every receptor here comes from a person between 18 and 59 years old who received the Ad26.COV2.S COVID-19 vaccine or a placebo.

This chain links TRBV9 with TRBJ1-6, with a possible D match to TRBD1 (5 bases). The germline V gene has CDR1 SGDLS and CDR2 YYNGEE. V was trimmed by 3 bases and J by 4 bases, leaving 11 bases between them. The CDR3 is 15 amino acids. CDR3 protein: CASSEMGRYNSPLHF. CDR3 bases: TGTGCCAGCAGCGAAATGGGACGGTATAATTCACCCCTCCACTTT.

V gene TRBV2 combines with J gene TRBJ2-1; the D is unclear. The CDR3 consists of 12 residues. From germline, CDR1 is SNHLY and CDR2 FYNNEI. Trimming cost V 8 bases and J 0 bases, with 5 bases left between them. DNA of the CDR3: TGTGCCAGCGGCAGCTCCTACAATGAGCAGTTCTTC. It is translated as CASGSSYNEQFF.

In its sample, this clone was seen once. This chain links TRBV28 with TRBJ1-3; TRBD1 might be the D (6 bases). Trimming took off 4 bases at V and 4 bases at J, with 17 bases between the two ends. CDR1 is MDHEN, CDR2 SYDVKM, per germline. CDR3 length equals 16 residues. The CDR3 nucleotides are TGTGCCAGCAGTTGGGGAACAGGGACTTACGGAAACACCATATATTTT. Its protein is CASSWGTGTYGNTIYF.

V and J are TRBV7-2 and TRBJ2-2; no reliable D call. V was clipped by 2 bases and J by 4 bases, with 5 bases between them. The CDR3 consists of 13 residues. CDR1 SGHTA and CDR2 FQGNSA come from the germline V gene. CDR3: CASSLTATGELFF. Here the CDR3 DNA reads TGTGCCAGCAGCTTAACAGCCACCGGGGAGCTGTTTTTT.

V gene TRBV28 combines with J gene TRBJ1-5; no clear D gene. CDR3 size: 14 residues. Germline loops: CDR1 MDHEN, CDR2 SYDVKM. The V end lost 4 bases, the J end lost 6 bases, and 13 bases lay between the germline ends. The CDR3 DNA is TGTGCCAGCAGTTCGCAAGGGTTCGTTCAGCCCCAGCATTTT. Encoded protein: CASSSQGFVQPQHF.

The chain links TRBV9 to TRBJ2-7; D is perhaps TRBD1 or TRBD2 (5 bases each). This CDR3 spans 17 amino acids. Germline V gene lookup returns CDR1 SGDLS and CDR2 YYNGEE. V gave up 7 bases and J gave up 6 bases, with 29 bases separating them. CDR3 region: CASFLPPPDRDESEQYF. Written as DNA, the CDR3 is TGTGCCAGCTTCCTCCCACCCCCGGACCGGGACGAGTCCGAGCAGTACTTC.

The chain links TRBV7-9 to TRBJ2-7, with D possibly matching TRBD2 (6 bases). Germline assignment: CDR1 SEHNR and CDR2 FQNEAQ (reference sequence). CDR3 length equals 15 residues. V lost 5 bases and J 0 bases, leaving 14 bases between the germline ends. CDR3 coding DNA: TGTGCCAGCAGCCCCATAGCGGAACCCTCCTACGAGCAGTACTTC. Residues: CASSPIAEPSYEQYF. The complete variable domain, with remaining parts taken from reference TRBV7-9 and TRBJ2-7, reads DTGVSQNPRHKITKRGQNVTFRCDPISEHNRLYWYRQTLGQGPEFLTYFQNEAQLEKSRLLSDRFSAERPKGSFSTLEIQRTEQGDSAMYLCASSPIAEPSYEQYFGPGTRLTVT.

V is TRBV30 and J is TRBJ2-1, with 9 bases fitting TRBD2. Germline V gene lookup returns CDR1 GTSNPN and CDR2 SVGIG (reference sequence). Trimming at V came to 0 bases and at J to 2 bases, leaving 2 bases not matched to a gene. This CDR3 has 15 amino acids. The CDR3 loop is CAWSVLAGPYNEQFF. DNA of the CDR3: TGTGCCTGGAGTGTGCTAGCGGGGCCCTACAATGAGCAGTTCTTC.

The J gene is TRBJ2-5, the V gene TRBV5-8; 9 nucleotides line up with TRBD1. The germline V gene has CDR1 SGHTS and CDR2 YDEGEE. The V and J ends lost 4 bases and 4 bases, in that order; junction bases with no gene match: 5. The CDR3 length is 14 residues. The CDR3 here is CASSRTGEGETQYF. The CDR3 coding sequence is TGTGCCAGCAGCAGGACAGGGGAGGGAGAGACCCAGTACTTC.

This clone was recorded once. The chain uses TRBV19 and TRBJ2-7, with D possibly TRBD2 on 6 matching bases. Germline lookup yields CDR1 LNHDA and CDR2 SQIVND (reference sequence). V gave up 3 bases and J gave up 3 bases, with 12 bases separating them. The CDR3 is made up of 14 amino acids. For the CDR3, the DNA is TGTGCCAGTAGTATCCCCGGGAGTTACTACGAGCAGTACTTC. Its translation: CASSIPGSYYEQYF.

The rearrangement joins TRBV18 to TRBJ2-2; D may correspond to TRBD1 or TRBD2 (5 bases each). The CDR3 sequence is 15 residues long. Between the trimmed V and J ends, which lost 5 bases and 0 bases, there was a span of 10 bases. The V gene's germline CDR1 is KGHSH and CDR2 LQKENI. This chain's CDR3 is CASSTGRTNTGELFF. In DNA form, the CDR3 reads TGTGCCAGCTCAACGGGACGGACGAACACCGGGGAGCTGTTTTTT.

The chain recombines TRBV20-1 with TRBJ2-7; 11 positions match TRBD2. The CDR3 length is 13 residues. V dropped 3 bases and J dropped 2; count of bases not matched to a gene: 0. Germline values: CDR1 DFQATT, CDR2 SNEGSKA (reference sequence). Written as DNA, the CDR3 is TGCAGTGCTAGTAGCGGGAGGGCCTACGAGCAGTACTTC. Amino acids: CSASSGRAYEQYF.

This clone was detected many times. This chain connects TRBV29-1 to TRBJ2-7; no clear D gene. The CDR3 spans 17 residues. Germline assignment: CDR1 SQVTM and CDR2 ANQGSEA. Trimming stripped 1 base from V and 0 bases from J, with 19 bases between. The CDR3 is CSVEVGHGVPSSYEQYF. CDR3 bases: TGCAGCGTTGAAGTCGGTCATGGGGTTCCGAGCTCCTACGAGCAGTACTTC.

The gene calls are TRBV11-3 and TRBJ2-7, with TRBD2 matching over 9 bases. This CDR3 comprises 14 residues. The germline V gene has CDR1 SGHNT and CDR2 YENEEA. V lost 5 bases, J lost 2 bases, and 4 bases stayed unmatched. In DNA, the CDR3 is TGTGCCAGCAGCGATCTAGCGGGAACCTACGAGCAGTACTTC. The encoded protein is CASSDLAGTYEQYF.

This chain uses TRBV7-8 with TRBJ1-2, with D unclear. V was cut by 5 bases and J by 4 bases, with 11 bases left in between. This CDR3 is built from 13 residues. Germline CDR1 reads SGHVS; CDR2 reads FQNEAQ. The CDR3 loop is CASSLFRSYGYTF. The CDR3 coding sequence is TGTGCCAGCAGCCTATTCCGGAGCTATGGCTACACCTTC.

The chain links TRBV5-1 to TRBJ2-6, with D possibly TRBD2 on 6 matching bases. V was shortened by 0 bases and J by 0 bases, with 7 bases between the two germline ends. This CDR3 has 16 amino acids. CDR1 SGHRS and CDR2 YFSETQ come from the germline V gene. The CDR3 DNA reads as TGCGCCAGCAGCTTGGACGGGAGCTCTGGGGCCAACGTCCTGACTTTC. Its translation: CASSLDGSSGANVLTF.

The rearrangement links TRBV6-5 to TRBJ1-1, with 9 bases identical to TRBD1. The CDR3 runs 14 residues. After removal of 6 bases from V and 1 base from J, the junction contained 3 bases not matched to a gene. Germline values: CDR1 MNHEY, CDR2 SVGAGI. The CDR3 sequence is CASRGTGRNTEAFF. The CDR3, as DNA: TGTGCCAGCAGGGGGACAGGGCGGAACACTGAAGCTTTCTTT.

This clone was seen a single time. V usage is TRBV7-3 and J usage is TRBJ2-1; 9 bases match TRBD2. Germline V gene lookup returns CDR1 SGHTA and CDR2 FQGTGA. CDR3 length: 15 amino acids. With V trimmed by 5 bases and J by 2 bases, 4 bases remained unmatched. DNA for the CDR3: TGTGCCAGCAGCCAGACTAGCGGAGCCTACAATGAGCAGTTCTTC. Its protein is CASSQTSGAYNEQFF.

The gene calls are TRBV7-2 and TRBJ2-3, with 14 nucleotides matching TRBD2. Germline trimming cut 0 bases from V and 8 bases from J; bases unmatched to any gene: 16. From germline, CDR1 is SGHTA and CDR2 FQGNSA. This CDR3 is built from 20 residues. The CDR3 DNA follows: TGTGCCAGCAGCTTAGCCCAAATGTCGGGACTAGCGGGAGAACGGGGTACGCAGTATTTT. This translates into CASSLAQMSGLAGERGTQYF. The variable domain in full, with the rest retrieved from reference TRBV7-2 and TRBJ2-3, is GAGVSQSPSNKVTEKGKDVELRCDPISGHTALYWYRQSLGQGLEFLIYFQGNSAPDKSGLPSDRFSAERTGGSVSTLTIQRTQQEDSAVYLCASSLAQMSGLAGERGTQYFGPGTRLTVL.

The CDR3 is CASSPRDSDSEAFF. The CDR3 DNA sequence: TGTGCCAGCTCACCAAGGGACAGCGACAGTGAAGCTTTCTTT. The chain couples TRBV18 to TRBJ1-1, with TRBD1 matching over 7 bases. The CDR3 sequence is 14 residues long. J was trimmed by 7 bases and V by 2 bases; bases with no gene match: 7. Germline lookup yields CDR1 KGHSH and CDR2 LQKENI.

CDR3: CASSLWIRGSYNSPLHF. CDR3 sequence (DNA): TGTGCCAGCAGTTTATGGATCCGGGGCTCCTATAATTCACCCCTCCACTTT. The genes are TRBV27 and TRBJ1-6; no definite D call. V dropped 1 base and J dropped 0 bases, with 10 bases sitting between them. Germline assignment: CDR1 MNHEY and CDR2 SMNVEV (reference sequence). The length of the CDR3 is 17 residues.

As DNA, the CDR3 is TGTGCCAGCAGTTACCGAAGGGGGCATCAGCCCCAGCATTTT. It encodes CASSYRRGHQPQHF. The chain joins TRBV6-5 to TRBJ1-5; 7 bases are a match to TRBD1. Per germline, CDR1 MNHEY and CDR2 SVGAGI. The CDR3 is 14 residues long. Germline trimming cut 2 bases from V and 5 bases from J; bases unmatched to any gene: 3.